This TCR beta chain was retrieved from a study of long-term antiretroviral therapy in people with HIV. Sequencing used immunoSEQ v3.0 at survey level. Sequencing used immunoSEQ multiplex PCR; TCRdb keeps in-frame clones, though not all of them. The table shows approximately 17,000 clones, with 81% occurring only once. Points from the study as a whole: HIV repertoire CDR3 lengths ranged less widely than those of controls.

Per germline, CDR1 SGDLS and CDR2 YYNGEE. This CDR3 is 13 amino acids long. Trimming took 5 bases from V and 3 from J; bases not matched to a gene: 0. Concerning this clone: Its antigen remains unidentified.

The input for sequencing was unsorted PBMCs, taken roughly 1.3 years before starting antiretroviral therapy. This TCR was sampled from a man aged 30 to 39 with HIV. This sequence joins TRBV9 and TRBJ2-3, with 10 positions matching TRBD1. CDR3 in amino acids: CASRGQGTDTQYF. The CDR3 coding sequence is TGTGCCAGCAGGGGACAGGGGACAGATACGCAGTATTTT. Variable domain in full (rest from reference TRBV9 and TRBJ2-3): DSGVTQTPKHLITATGQRVTLRCSPRSGDLSVYWYQQSLDQGLQFLIQYYNGEERAKGNILERFSAQQFPDLHSELNLSSLELGDSALYFCASRGQGTDTQYFGPGTRLTVL.